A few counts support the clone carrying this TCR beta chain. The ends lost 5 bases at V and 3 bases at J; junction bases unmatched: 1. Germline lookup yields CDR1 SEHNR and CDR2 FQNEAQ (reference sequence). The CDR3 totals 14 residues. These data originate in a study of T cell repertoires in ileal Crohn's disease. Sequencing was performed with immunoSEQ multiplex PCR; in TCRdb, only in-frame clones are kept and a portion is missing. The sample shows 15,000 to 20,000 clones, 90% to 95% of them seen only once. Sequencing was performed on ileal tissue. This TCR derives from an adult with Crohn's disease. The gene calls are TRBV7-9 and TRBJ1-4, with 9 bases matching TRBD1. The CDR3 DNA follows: TGTGCCAGCAGCCGGACAGGGGCTAATGAAAAACTGTTTTTT. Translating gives CASSRTGANEKLFF.